This is a list of T cell receptor beta chains from one sample in a study of cytomegalovirus exposure and HLA in healthy donors. The protocol was immunoSEQ multiplex PCR, while the TCRdb copy is restricted to in-frame clones and leaves out a portion. The sample gives 110,000 or so clones, 86% of which show up once; nearly 5% is in the top ten. Input material: PBMCs. Source of these receptors: a man aged 18 to 30 in good health and CMV-seronegative. Each CDR3 is given with its conserved first and last residue. The D gene is left open where the match is weak. Rows give clone size only sometimes, using once, few, many, or a class for an expanded clone.

15	.	once	TRBV27	TRBJ1-4	TGTGCCAGCAGTTTATCAAGTAGGGGTAATGAAAAACTGTTTTTT	CASSLSSRGNEKLFF
13	.	.	TRBV5-4	TRBJ1-4	TGTGCCAGCAGCTCAACCGGGGGGGAAAAACTGTTTTTT	CASSSTGGEKLFF
13	TRBD1	.	TRBV7-2	TRBJ1-4	TGTGCCAGCGGGGGACAGCTTAATGAAAAACTGTTTTTT	CASGGQLNEKLFF
10	.	.	TRBV6-5	TRBJ1-1	TGTCCCCCTTATAACACTGAAGCTTTCTTT	CPPYNTEAFF
19	TRBD2	once	TRBV30	TRBJ2-3	TGTGCCTGGAGTGTAAGGCGGACTAGCGGGGCCCGTAGCACAGATACGCAGTATTTT	CAWSVRRTSGARSTDTQYF
14	.	.	TRBV6-1	TRBJ2-2	TGTGCCAGCAGAAAGTGGGGGGAGCCCGGGGAGCTGTTTTTT	CASRKWGEPGELFF
15	TRBD1	once	TRBV5-4	TRBJ1-2	TGTGCCAGCAGCTTGGAACGTCGGACAGGGTACGGCTACACCTTC	CASSLERRTGYGYTF
14	.	once	TRBV27	TRBJ1-2	TGTGCCAGCAGTTTGGCCCCAGGGCAGATCGGCTACACCTTC	CASSLAPGQIGYTF
16	TRBD1	.	TRBV9	TRBJ2-7	TGTGCCAGCAGCACGGCCGGGACAGGGGAGATCTACGAGCAGTACTTC	CASSTAGTGEIYEQYF
16	TRBD1	.	TRBV5-6	TRBJ2-1	TGTGCCAGCAGCTTGGGGGACAGGAGCTCCTACAATGAGCAGTTCTTC	CASSLGDRSSYNEQFF
14	.	.	TRBV7-6	TRBJ2-2	TGTGCCAGCTTGGAGGGAGCAACCACCGGGGAGCTGTTTTTT	CASLEGATTGELFF
15	TRBD2	.	TRBV7-2	TRBJ2-7	TGTGCCAGCAGCACACTAGCGGGGGGGCTTGTCGAGCAGTACTTC	CASSTLAGGLVEQYF
15	.	.	TRBV27	TRBJ1-2	TGTGCCAGCAGTTTATCTGGGGCCAGGGCCCCAAGCTACACCTTC	CASSLSGARAPSYTF
16	TRBD2	once	TRBV4-1	TRBJ2-1	TGCGCCAGCAGCCAAGAAGGGACTAGCTTTTACAATGAGCAGTTCTTC	CASSQEGTSFYNEQFF
15	.	.	TRBV19	TRBJ2-3	TGTGCCAGTACCCCCCAGTTGGGGCGAGGAGATACGCAGTATTTT	CASTPQLGRGDTQYF
17	TRBD2	.	TRBV2	TRBJ2-7	TGTGCCAGCAGTGCCCTGGGGAGCAGCGGGGGGTCCTACGAGCAGTACTTC	CASSALGSSGGSYEQYF
15	TRBD2	.	TRBV4-2	TRBJ2-3	TGTGCCAGCAGCCAAGCGGGGGGGTATGAAGATACGCAGTATTTT	CASSQAGGYEDTQYF
14	.	.	TRBV4-1	TRBJ1-5	TGCGCCAGCAGCCAAGAAGGGGCGGATCAGCCCCAGCATTTT	CASSQEGADQPQHF
16	TRBD2	few	TRBV5-6	TRBJ2-5	TGTGCCAGCAGCTTCGCGTTAGCGGGGGGGCGGGAGACCCAGTACTTC	CASSFALAGGRETQYF
13	.	.	TRBV7-9	TRBJ1-2	TGTGCCAGCAGCTTAGCCATGGCGGATGGCTACACCTTC	CASSLAMADGYTF
15	.	.	TRBV27	TRBJ2-7	TGTGCCAGCTCCGTTATGGGGGAGGCCCCCAACGAGCAGTACTTC	CASSVMGEAPNEQYF
17	.	once	TRBV2	TRBJ1-2	TGTGCCAGCAGTCTCCGGAAAGGAGGGGTCGGGATCGGGGGCTACACCTTC	CASSLRKGGVGIGGYTF
18	TRBD1	once	TRBV6-1	TRBJ1-4	TGTGCCAGCAGTGAGTGGACAGGGCCCGTGGCGGGTAATGAAAAACTGTTTTTT	CASSEWTGPVAGNEKLFF
16	TRBD2	once	TRBV6-6	TRBJ2-1	TGTGCCAGCAGCAGATCTAGCGGGGGGGTCCACAATGAGCAGTTCTTC	CASSRSSGGVHNEQFF
14	.	.	TRBV5-8	TRBJ1-1	TGTGCCAGCTTCTCCCGGGGTGGAGGCACTGAAGCTTTCTTT	CASFSRGGGTEAFF
13	.	.	TRBV7-7	TRBJ2-5	TGTGCCAGCAGCTACCGGGTTGGAGAGACCCAGTACTTC	CASSYRVGETQYF
16	TRBD1	.	TRBV6-1	TRBJ2-7	TGTGCCAGCAGTGAACGTATCCGACAGGGGAGCGACGAGCAGTACTTC	CASSERIRQGSDEQYF
13	.	.	TRBV5-7	TRBJ2-7	TGTGCCAGCAGCTTGGTCCTAGCAGGCGAGCAGTACTTC	CASSLVLAGEQYF
15	TRBD2	.	TRBV28	TRBJ2-3	TGTGCCAGCCTAAAGACTAGCCGGAGTTTAGATACGCAGTATTTT	CASLKTSRSLDTQYF
17	.	few	TRBV27	TRBJ2-2	TGTGCCAGCACCTCTACCGTTCAGGGGACGAACACCGGGGAGCTGTTTTTT	CASTSTVQGTNTGELFF
13	.	.	TRBV2	TRBJ2-3	TGTGCCAGCAAGAGATACAGCACAGATACGCAGTATTTT	CASKRYSTDTQYF
16	TRBD1	.	TRBV6-1	TRBJ1-1	TGTGCCAGCAGTGCATACCCGACAGGGAAGAACACTGAAGCTTTCTTT	CASSAYPTGKNTEAFF
14	TRBD2	.	TRBV10-3	TRBJ2-3	TGTGCCATCAGAGGGACTAGCGGGAAAGATACGCAGTATTTT	CAIRGTSGKDTQYF
18	TRBD1	.	TRBV7-2	TRBJ2-1	TGTGCCAGCAGCCCTGGACAGGGGGCCGCCTTCGACTACAATGAGCAGTTCTTC	CASSPGQGAAFDYNEQFF
15	.	.	TRBV9	TRBJ1-4	TGTGCCAGCAGCGGATCCGGGGCGGGGGATGAAAAACTGTTTTTT	CASSGSGAGDEKLFF
15	.	.	TRBV9	TRBJ2-3	TGTGCCAGCAGCTTAGGGGAGCTGAGCACAGATACGCAGTATTTT	CASSLGELSTDTQYF
19	.	.	TRBV7-8	TRBJ1-2	TGTGCCAGCAGCTTAGCGAATAAAAGCGGGGGGGGGCGATCTAATGGCTACACCTTC	CASSLANKSGGGRSNGYTF
15	TRBD1	.	TRBV7-9	TRBJ1-1	TGTGCCAGCAGCGAAGGACAGGGGGGCAACACTGAAGCTTTCTTT	CASSEGQGGNTEAFF
15	.	.	TRBV2	TRBJ2-3	TGTGCCAGCAGTGATCCAGGGGAAAACACAGATACGCAGTATTTT	CASSDPGENTDTQYF
15	TRBD1	.	TRBV19	TRBJ1-5	TGTGCCAGTAGGAACAGGGGCCGGTACGATCAGCCCCAGCATTTT	CASRNRGRYDQPQHF
15	TRBD1	.	TRBV27	TRBJ1-5	TGTGCCAGCAGACCGGACAGGAGTAGCAATCAGCCCCAGCATTTT	CASRPDRSSNQPQHF
15	TRBD1	.	TRBV19	TRBJ1-2	TGTGCCAGTACCCCCACCCCAGGGGGTAACTATGGCTACACCTTC	CASTPTPGGNYGYTF
16	TRBD2	.	TRBV7-9	TRBJ2-1	TGTGCCAGCAGCCCTACCGGGACTAGCGTCCGCAATGAGCAGTTCTTC	CASSPTGTSVRNEQFF
17	.	.	TRBV5-1	TRBJ2-7	TGCGCCAGCAGCTTGTCAGGGATGGCTCCGAGGTCCTACGAGCAGTACTTC	CASSLSGMAPRSYEQYF
14	.	.	TRBV30	TRBJ2-2	TGTGCCTGGAGCCTACAGCACTACACCGGGGAGCTGTTTTTT	CAWSLQHYTGELFF
11	TRBD1	.	TRBV12-5	TRBJ1-1	TGTGCTAGTGGGACCACAGGGGCGGCTTTCTTT	CASGTTGAAFF
11	.	few	TRBV25-1	TRBJ2-7	TGTGCCAGCAGTGTCACCTACGAGCAGTACTTC	CASSVTYEQYF
15	TRBD1	.	TRBV5-1	TRBJ2-1	TGCGCCAGCAGCTTCGGACAGGGGGCGTCGGATGAGCAGTTCTTC	CASSFGQGASDEQFF
12	.	.	TRBV6-5	TRBJ2-7	TGTGCCAGCAGCCGAGACAGCACCGAGCAGTACTTC	CASSRDSTEQYF
16	TRBD2	.	TRBV6-1	TRBJ2-1	TGTGCCAGCAGTGAAGAAGTAGCGGGGGGACTCAATGAGCAGTTCTTC	CASSEEVAGGLNEQFF
15	TRBD1	.	TRBV10-3	TRBJ1-2	TGTGCCATCAGTGAGATCCAGGGGGCTAACTATGGCTACACCTTC	CAISEIQGANYGYTF
11	.	once	TRBV10-3	TRBJ2-1	TGTGCCATCTCAGTCTACAATGAGCAGTTCTTC	CAISVYNEQFF